The text below deals with one T cell receptor (beta chain). This sample was included in a study of blood T cells in healthy people across ages. A second roughly 7 to 11 cycle PCR used barcoded and J-beta primers. TCRdb called the 5' RACE reads again in MiXCR, with one record for every CDR3 protein. The sample yields 780,000 or so distinct CDR3 sequences, about 55% seen once. Total RNA extraction produced at least 5.5 micrograms (per sample) for the study. Germline trimming cut 5 bases from V and 6 bases from J; bases unmatched to any gene: 9. CDR3 size: 14 residues. The V gene's germline CDR1 is SGHTA and CDR2 FQGTGA.

The sequence came from an elderly man in good health. Sequencing was carried out using blood. The chain joins TRBV7-3 to TRBJ2-7; 8 bases line up with TRBD1. The CDR3 nucleotides are TGTGCCAGCAGCCAGCAGGGGGCTTCACCCGAGCAGTACTTC. Protein product: CASSQQGASPEQYF.